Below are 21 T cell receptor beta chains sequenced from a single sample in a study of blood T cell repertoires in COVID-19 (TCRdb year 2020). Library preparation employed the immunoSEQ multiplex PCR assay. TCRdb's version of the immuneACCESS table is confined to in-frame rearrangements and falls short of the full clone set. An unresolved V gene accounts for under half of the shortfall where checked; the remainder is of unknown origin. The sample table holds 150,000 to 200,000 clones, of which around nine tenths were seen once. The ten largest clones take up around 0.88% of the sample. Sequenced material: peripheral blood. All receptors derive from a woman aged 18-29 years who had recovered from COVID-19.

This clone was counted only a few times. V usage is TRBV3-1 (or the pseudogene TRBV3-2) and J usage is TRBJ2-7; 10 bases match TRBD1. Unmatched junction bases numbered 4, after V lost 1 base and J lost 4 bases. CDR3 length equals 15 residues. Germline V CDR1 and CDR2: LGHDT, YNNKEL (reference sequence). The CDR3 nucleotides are TGTGCCAGCAGCCAAGCGGGGACAGGGGAGTACGAGCAGTACTTC. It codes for CASSQAGTGEYEQYF.

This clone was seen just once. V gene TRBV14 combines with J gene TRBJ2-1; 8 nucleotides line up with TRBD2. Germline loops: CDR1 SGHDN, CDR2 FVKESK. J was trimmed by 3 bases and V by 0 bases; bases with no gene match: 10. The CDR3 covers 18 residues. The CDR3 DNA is TGTGCCAGCAGCCAAGATCTTGGTATTAGCGGGATCTACAATGAGCAGTTCTTC. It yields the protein CASSQDLGISGIYNEQFF.

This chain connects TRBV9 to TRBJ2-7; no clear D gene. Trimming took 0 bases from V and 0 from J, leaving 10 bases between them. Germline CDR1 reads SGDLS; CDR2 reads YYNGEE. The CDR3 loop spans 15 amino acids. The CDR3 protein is CASSVGGLSSYEQYV. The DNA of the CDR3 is TGTGCCAGCAGCGTAGGCGGATTAAGCTCCTACGAGCAGTACGTC.

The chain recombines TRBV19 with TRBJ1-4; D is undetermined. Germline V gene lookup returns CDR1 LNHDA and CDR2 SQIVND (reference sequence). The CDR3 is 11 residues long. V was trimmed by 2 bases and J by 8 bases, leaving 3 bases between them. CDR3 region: CASSIREKLFF. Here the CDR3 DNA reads TGTGCCAGTAGTATACGGGAAAAACTGTTTTTT.

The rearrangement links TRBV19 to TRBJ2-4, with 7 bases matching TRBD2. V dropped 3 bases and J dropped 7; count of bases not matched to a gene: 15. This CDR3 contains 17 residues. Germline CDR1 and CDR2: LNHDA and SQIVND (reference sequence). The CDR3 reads CASSIPLPGGSRNIQYF. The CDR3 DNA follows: TGTGCCAGTAGTATCCCTCTACCGGGGGGTTCACGGAACATTCAGTACTTC.

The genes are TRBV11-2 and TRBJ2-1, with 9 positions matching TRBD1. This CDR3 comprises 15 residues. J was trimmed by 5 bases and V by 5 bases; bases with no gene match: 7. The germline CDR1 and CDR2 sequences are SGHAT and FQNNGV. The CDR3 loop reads CASSPGTGFHNEQFF. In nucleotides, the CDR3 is TGTGCCAGCAGCCCTGGGACAGGGTTTCACAATGAGCAGTTCTTC.

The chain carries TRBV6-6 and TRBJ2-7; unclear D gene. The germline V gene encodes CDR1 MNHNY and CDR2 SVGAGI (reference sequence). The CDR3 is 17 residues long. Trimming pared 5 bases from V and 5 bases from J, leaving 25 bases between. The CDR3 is CASSPPSSSGRFNEQYF. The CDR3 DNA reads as TGTGCCAGCAGTCCCCCTTCGAGTTCTGGCAGGTTTAACGAGCAGTACTTC.

The CDR3 here is CSVGRDRGTEAFF. CDR3 sequence (DNA): TGCAGCGTTGGCCGGGACAGGGGGACTGAAGCTTTCTTT. V is TRBV29-1 and J is TRBJ1-1, with TRBD1 matching over 11 bases. J lost 5 bases, V lost 4 bases, and 3 bases had no gene match. This CDR3 is 13 amino acids long. Per germline, CDR1 SQVTM and CDR2 ANQGSEA.

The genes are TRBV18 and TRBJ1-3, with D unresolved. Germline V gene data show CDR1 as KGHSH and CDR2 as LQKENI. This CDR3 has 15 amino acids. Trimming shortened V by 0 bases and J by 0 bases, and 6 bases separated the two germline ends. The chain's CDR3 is CASSPPGVSGNTIYF. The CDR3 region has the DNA TGTGCCAGCTCACCACCCGGGGTCTCTGGAAACACCATATATTTT.

This CDR3 reads CASSIGGEQYF. The CDR3 DNA sequence: TGCGCCAGCAGTATAGGGGGAGAGCAGTACTTC. V gene TRBV10-2 combines with J gene TRBJ2-7, with D possibly TRBD1 on 6 matching bases. Germline-derived CDR1 and CDR2 are WSHSY and SAAADI. V gave up 5 bases and J gave up 7 bases, with 9 bases separating them. This CDR3 comprises 11 residues.

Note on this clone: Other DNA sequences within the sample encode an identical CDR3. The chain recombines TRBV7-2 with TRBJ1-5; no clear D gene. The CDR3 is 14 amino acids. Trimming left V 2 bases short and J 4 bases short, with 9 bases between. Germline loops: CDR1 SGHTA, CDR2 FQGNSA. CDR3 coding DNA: TGTGCCAGCAGCTTATGGGCGGGGAATCAGCCCCAGCATTTT. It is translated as CASSLWAGNQPQHF.

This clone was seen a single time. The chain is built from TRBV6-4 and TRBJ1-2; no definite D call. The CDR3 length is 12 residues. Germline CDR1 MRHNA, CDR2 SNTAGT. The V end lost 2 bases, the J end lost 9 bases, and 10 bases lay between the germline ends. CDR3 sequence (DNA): TGTGCCAGCAGTGACGACGTCGGGAGCTACACCTTC. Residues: CASSDDVGSYTF.

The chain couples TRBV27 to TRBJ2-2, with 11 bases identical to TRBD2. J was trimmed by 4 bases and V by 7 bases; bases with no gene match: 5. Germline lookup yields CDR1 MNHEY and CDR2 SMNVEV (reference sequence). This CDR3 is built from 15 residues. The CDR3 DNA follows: TGTGCCAGCAATCTACTAGCGGGAGTCACCGGGGAGCTGTTTTTT. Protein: CASNLLAGVTGELFF.

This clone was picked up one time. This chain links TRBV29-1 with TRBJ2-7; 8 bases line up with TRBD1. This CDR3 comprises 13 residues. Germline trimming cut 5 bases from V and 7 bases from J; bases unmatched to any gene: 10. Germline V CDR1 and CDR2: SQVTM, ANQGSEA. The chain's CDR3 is CSVNRQGAGEQYF. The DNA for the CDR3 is TGCAGCGTTAACCGCCAGGGGGCGGGTGAGCAGTACTTC.

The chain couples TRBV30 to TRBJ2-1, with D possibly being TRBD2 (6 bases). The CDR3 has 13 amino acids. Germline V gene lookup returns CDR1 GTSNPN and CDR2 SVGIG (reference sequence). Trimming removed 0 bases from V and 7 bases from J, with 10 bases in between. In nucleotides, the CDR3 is TGTGCCTGGAGTGTAAGGCGGGATAATGAGCAGTTCTTC. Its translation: CAWSVRRDNEQFF.

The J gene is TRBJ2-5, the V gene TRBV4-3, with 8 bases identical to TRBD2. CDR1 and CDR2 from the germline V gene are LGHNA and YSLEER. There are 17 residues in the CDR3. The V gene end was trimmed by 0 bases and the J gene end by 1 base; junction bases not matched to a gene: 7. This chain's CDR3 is CASSQDLGAGAQETQYF. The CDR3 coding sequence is TGCGCCAGCAGCCAAGATCTAGGAGCGGGGGCCCAAGAGACCCAGTACTTC.

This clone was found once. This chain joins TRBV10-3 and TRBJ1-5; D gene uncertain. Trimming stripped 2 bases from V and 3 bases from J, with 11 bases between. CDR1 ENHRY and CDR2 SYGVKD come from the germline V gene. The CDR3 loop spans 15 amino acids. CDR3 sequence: CAISEPGGNNQPQHF. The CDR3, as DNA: TGTGCCATCAGTGAGCCGGGAGGGAACAATCAGCCCCAGCATTTT.

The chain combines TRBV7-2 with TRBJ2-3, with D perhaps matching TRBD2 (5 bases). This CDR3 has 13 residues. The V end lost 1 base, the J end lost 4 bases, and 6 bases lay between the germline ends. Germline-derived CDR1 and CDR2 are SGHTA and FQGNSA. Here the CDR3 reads CASSLGRSDTQYF. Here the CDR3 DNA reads TGTGCCAGCAGCTTAGGGAGGTCAGATACGCAGTATTTT.

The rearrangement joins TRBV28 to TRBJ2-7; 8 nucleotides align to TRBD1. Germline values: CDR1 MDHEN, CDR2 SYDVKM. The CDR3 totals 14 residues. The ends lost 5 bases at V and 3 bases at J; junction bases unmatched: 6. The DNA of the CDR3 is TGTGCCAGCAGTCTAGGACAGGGAGGCTACGAGCAGTACTTC. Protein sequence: CASSLGQGGYEQYF.

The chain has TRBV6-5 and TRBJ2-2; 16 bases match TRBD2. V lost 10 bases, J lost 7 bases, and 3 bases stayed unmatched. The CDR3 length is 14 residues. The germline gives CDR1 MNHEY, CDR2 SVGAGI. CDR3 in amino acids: CAMGLAGGYGELFF. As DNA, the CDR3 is TGTGCCATGGGACTAGCGGGAGGGTACGGGGAGCTGTTTTTT.

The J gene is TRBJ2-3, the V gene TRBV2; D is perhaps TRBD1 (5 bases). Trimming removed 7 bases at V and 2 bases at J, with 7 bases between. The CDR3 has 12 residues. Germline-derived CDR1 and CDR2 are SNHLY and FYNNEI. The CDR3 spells CASKGNTDTQYF. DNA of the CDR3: TGTGCCAGCAAGGGGAACACAGATACGCAGTATTTT.